A selection of T cell receptor beta chains follows, all from one sample in a study of cytomegalovirus exposure and HLA in healthy donors. Some clones are missing from TCRdb's copy, which holds only in-frame ones; the method was immunoSEQ multiplex PCR. The sample holds 100,000 or so clones, 75% seen once. Sequencing was carried out using PBMCs. These receptors originate from a woman aged 18 to 35 in good health and CMV-seropositive. The CDR3 runs from the conserved cysteine through the conserved F or W. Only some rows state a clone size, as once, few, many or a class for expanded clones.

size	V	J	CDR3
-	TRBV27	TRBJ1-4	CASSLGQGGGKLFF
-	TRBV7-8	TRBJ1-5	CASSQGRQPQHF
-	TRBV4-2	TRBJ2-3	CASSQDTLAGGSTDTQYF
-	TRBV29-1	TRBJ2-1	CSGEAAFEQFF
-	TRBV7-2	TRBJ1-2	CASSSGFLSGYGYTF
-	TRBV19	TRBJ1-2	CACSEGQRNYGYTF
-	TRBV6-5	TRBJ1-1	CASSYSPPPGNTEAFF
once	TRBV5-4	-	CASSFGLAGAYEQYF
-	TRBV28	TRBJ1-5	CASSSDQPQHF
-	TRBV9	TRBJ2-2	CASSVRTGELFF
-	TRBV30	TRBJ1-1	CAWSGGLQNTEAFF
-	TRBV2	TRBJ1-3	CASSEITYSGNTIYF
-	TRBV7-6	TRBJ2-3	CASSLLSGGPGDTQYF
-	TRBV7-3	TRBJ2-5	CASSLSVAQETQYF
-	TRBV7-9	TRBJ2-5	CASSSYEETQYF
-	TRBV5-1	TRBJ2-5	CASSFYRGSKETQYF
-	TRBV9	TRBJ1-1	CASSVLTGHSEAFF
-	TRBV18	TRBJ2-5	CASVRTGGETQYF
-	TRBV5-4	TRBJ1-2	CASSLASLGGPGYTF
-	TRBV18	TRBJ1-2	CASSPPGSPKASYGYTF